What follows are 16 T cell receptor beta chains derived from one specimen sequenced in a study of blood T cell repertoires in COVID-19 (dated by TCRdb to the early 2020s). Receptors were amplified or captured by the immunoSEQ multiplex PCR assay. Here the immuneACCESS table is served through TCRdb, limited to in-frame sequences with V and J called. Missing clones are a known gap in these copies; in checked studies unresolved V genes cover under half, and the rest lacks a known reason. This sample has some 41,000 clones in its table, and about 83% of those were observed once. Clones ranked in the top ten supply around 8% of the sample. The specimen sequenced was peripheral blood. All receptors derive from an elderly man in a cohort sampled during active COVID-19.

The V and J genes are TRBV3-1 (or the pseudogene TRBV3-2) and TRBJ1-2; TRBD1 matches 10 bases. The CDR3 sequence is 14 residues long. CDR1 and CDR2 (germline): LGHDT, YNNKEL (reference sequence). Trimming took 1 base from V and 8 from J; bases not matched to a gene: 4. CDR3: CASSQGQGADGYTF. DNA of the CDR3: TGTGCCAGCAGCCAAGGACAGGGGGCCGACGGCTACACCTTC.

CDR3: CASSKSVTNTGELFF. DNA of the CDR3: TGTGCCAGCAGTAAAAGCGTAACGAACACCGGGGAGCTGTTTTTT. This chain joins TRBV6-5 and TRBJ2-2; D unclear. The germline V gene encodes CDR1 MNHEY and CDR2 SVGAGI. V lost 5 bases and J 0 bases, leaving 10 bases between the germline ends. The CDR3 consists of 15 residues.

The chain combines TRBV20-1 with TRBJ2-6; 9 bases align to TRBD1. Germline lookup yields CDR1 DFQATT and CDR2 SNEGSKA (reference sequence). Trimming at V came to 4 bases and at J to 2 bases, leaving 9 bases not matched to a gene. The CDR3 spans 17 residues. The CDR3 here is CSANDRDRGTGANVLTF. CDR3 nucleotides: TGCAGTGCTAATGATCGAGACAGGGGGACTGGGGCCAACGTCCTGACTTTC.

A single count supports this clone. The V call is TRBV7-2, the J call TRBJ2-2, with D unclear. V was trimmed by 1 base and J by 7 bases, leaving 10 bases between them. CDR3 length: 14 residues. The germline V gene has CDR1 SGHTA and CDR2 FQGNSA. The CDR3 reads CASSLGWQDGELFF. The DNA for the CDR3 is TGTGCCAGCAGCTTAGGGTGGCAGGACGGGGAGCTGTTTTTT.

This chain's CDR3 is CASSYQPDRGSSYNSPLHF. The CDR3 bases are TGTGCCAGCAGTTACCAACCGGACAGGGGAAGCTCCTATAATTCACCCCTCCACTTT. V and J are TRBV6-2 or TRBV6-3 and TRBJ1-6, with 9 bases matching TRBD1. Germline V gives CDR1 MNHEY, CDR2 SVGEGT. With 2 bases clipped from V and 0 bases from J, the junction kept 8 bases outside the gene matches. The CDR3 runs to 19 residues.

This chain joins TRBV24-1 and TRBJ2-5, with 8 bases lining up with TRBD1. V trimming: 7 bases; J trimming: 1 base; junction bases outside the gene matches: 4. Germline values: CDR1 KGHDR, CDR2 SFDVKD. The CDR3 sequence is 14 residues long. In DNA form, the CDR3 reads TGTGCCACCAGAGGGACAGGACGCCAAGAGACCCAGTACTTC. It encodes CATRGTGRQETQYF.

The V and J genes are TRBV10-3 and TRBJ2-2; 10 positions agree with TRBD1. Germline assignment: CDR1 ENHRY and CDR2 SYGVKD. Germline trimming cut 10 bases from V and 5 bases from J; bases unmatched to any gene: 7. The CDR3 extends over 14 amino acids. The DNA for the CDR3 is TGTGCCACGGCTCCGGGACAGGGGACCGGGGAGCTGTTTTTT. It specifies CATAPGQGTGELFF.

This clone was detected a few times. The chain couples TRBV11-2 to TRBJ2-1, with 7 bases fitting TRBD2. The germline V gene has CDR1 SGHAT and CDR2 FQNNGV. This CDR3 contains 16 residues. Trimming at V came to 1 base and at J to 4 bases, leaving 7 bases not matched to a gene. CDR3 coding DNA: TGTGCCAGCAGCTTAGCGAGCGGGACCAATTACAATGAGCAGTTCTTC. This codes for CASSLASGTNYNEQFF.

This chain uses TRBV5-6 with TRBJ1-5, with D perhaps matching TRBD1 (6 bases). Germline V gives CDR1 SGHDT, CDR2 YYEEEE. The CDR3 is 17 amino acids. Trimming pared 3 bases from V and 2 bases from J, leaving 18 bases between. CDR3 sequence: CASSYWAGGDRNQPQHF. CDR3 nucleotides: TGTGCCAGCAGCTACTGGGCGGGGGGCGACCGCAATCAGCCCCAGCATTTT.

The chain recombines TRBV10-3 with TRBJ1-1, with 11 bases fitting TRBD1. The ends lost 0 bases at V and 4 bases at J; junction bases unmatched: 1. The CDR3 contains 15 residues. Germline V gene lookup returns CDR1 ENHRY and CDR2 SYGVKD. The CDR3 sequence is CAISESGTGGTEAFF. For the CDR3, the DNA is TGTGCCATCAGTGAGTCGGGGACAGGGGGCACTGAAGCTTTCTTT.

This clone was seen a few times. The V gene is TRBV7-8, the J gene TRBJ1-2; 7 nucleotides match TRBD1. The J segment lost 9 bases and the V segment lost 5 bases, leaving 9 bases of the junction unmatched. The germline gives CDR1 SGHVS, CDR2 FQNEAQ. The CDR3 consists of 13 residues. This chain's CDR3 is CASSQDREWSYTF. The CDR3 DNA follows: TGTGCCAGCAGCCAAGACAGGGAGTGGAGCTACACCTTC.

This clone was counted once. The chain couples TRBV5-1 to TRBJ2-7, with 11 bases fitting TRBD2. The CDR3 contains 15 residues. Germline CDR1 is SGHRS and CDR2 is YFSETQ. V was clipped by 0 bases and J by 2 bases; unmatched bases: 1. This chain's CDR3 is CASSLGSGGAYEQYF. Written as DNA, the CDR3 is TGCGCCAGCAGCTTGGGTAGCGGGGGGGCCTACGAGCAGTACTTC.

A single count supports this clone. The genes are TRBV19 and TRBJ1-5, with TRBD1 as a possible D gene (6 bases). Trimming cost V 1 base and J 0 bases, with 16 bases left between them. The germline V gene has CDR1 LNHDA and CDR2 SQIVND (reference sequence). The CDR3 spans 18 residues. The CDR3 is CASSIVLSQGSSNQPQHF. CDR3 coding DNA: TGTGCCAGTAGTATAGTTCTATCACAGGGAAGTAGCAATCAGCCCCAGCATTTT.

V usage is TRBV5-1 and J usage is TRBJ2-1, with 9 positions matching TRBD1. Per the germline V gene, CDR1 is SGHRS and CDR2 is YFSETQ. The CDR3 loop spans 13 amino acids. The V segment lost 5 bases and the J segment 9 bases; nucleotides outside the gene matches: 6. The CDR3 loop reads CASSLQGAGEQFF. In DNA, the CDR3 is TGCGCCAGCAGTTTACAGGGGGCTGGTGAGCAGTTCTTC.

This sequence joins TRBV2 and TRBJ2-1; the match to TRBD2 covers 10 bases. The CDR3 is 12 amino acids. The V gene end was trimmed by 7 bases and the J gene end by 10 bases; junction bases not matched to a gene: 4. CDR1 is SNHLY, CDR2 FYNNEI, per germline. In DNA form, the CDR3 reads TGTGCCAGCACCTTTAGCGGGGGGGAGCAGTTCTTC. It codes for CASTFSGGEQFF.

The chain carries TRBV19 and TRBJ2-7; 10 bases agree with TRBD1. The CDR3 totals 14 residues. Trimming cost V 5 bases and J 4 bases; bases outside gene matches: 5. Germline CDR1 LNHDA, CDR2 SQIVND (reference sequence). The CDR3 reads CASSFPGQGYEQYF. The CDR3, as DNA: TGTGCCAGTAGTTTCCCGGGACAGGGGTACGAGCAGTACTTC.